The source of this T cell receptor beta chain is a study of cytomegalovirus exposure and HLA in healthy donors. Study-wide points: HLA restriction was apparent for most CMV-associated TCR beta chains in a later analysis. Exclusion applied to some V segments, including TRBV6-2 and TRBV6-3, as they were indistinguishable.

CDR1 and CDR2 (germline): SGDLS, YYNGEE. The CDR3 is 15 amino acids. Trimming pared 3 bases from V and 2 bases from J, leaving 13 bases between. The PCR was carried out with 60 Vbeta primers and 13 Jbeta primers. Profiling relied on immunoSEQ multiplex PCR, and the TCRdb table lists in-frame clones only, not all of them. Here the sample spans some 190,000 clones, around 82% being singletons. This cohort consisted of healthy bone marrow donors. In regard to this clone: Antigen: not known.

The sequence derives from a middle-aged man in good health and CMV-seropositive. Sequenced input: PBMCs. This chain connects TRBV9 to TRBJ2-3, with a possible D match to TRBD2 (5 bases). CDR3 sequence reads: CASSAGERFTDTQYF. The CDR3 coding sequence is TGTGCCAGCAGCGCTGGGGAGCGCTTCACAGATACGCAGTATTTT.